The 18 T cell receptor beta chains below come from one sample, sequenced in a study of B cell selection in AIRE deficiency. Repertoires were generated with immunoSEQ multiplex PCR, while TCRdb's copy carries only in-frame clones and drops some. The top ten hold roughly 0.3% of the sample, which has 20,000 to 25,000 clones, 97% seen once. The sorted conventional CD4 T cells were gated as CD4+CD127+. Specimen: conventional CD4+ T cells sorted from PBMCs. The receptors were gathered from a human donor with AIRE deficiency.

V and J are TRBV5-1 and TRBJ2-7; D call uncertain. The V end lost 0 bases, the J end lost 5 bases, and 3 bases lay between the germline ends. Germline CDR1 and CDR2: SGHRS and YFSETQ. The CDR3 consists of 11 residues. Here the CDR3 DNA reads TGCGCCAGCAGCTTGGGGGACGAGCAGTACTTC. The encoded protein is CASSLGDEQYF.

The chain employs TRBV7-2 and TRBJ1-6, with D perhaps matching TRBD1 (6 bases). The CDR3 contains 13 residues. V gave up 5 bases and J gave up 8 bases, with 10 bases separating them. Germline lookup yields CDR1 SGHTA and CDR2 FQGNSA. CDR3 nucleotide sequence: TGTGCCAGCAGCCTAGACAGGTATTCACCCCTCCACTTT. Protein: CASSLDRYSPLHF.

The rearrangement links TRBV7-2 to TRBJ2-1, with D possibly matching TRBD2 (6 bases). The CDR3 length is 15 residues. Germline loops: CDR1 SGHTA, CDR2 FQGNSA. Trimming took 5 bases from V and 12 from J, leaving 23 bases between them. CDR3 coding DNA: TGTGCCAGCAGCCGAGCGATAGCGGCCCTGGGGGTGCAGTTCTTC. Its translation is CASSRAIAALGVQFF.

The chain recombines TRBV11-3 with TRBJ2-7, with D possibly called TRBD1 or TRBD2 (5 bases each). V shed 3 bases and J shed 7 bases, with 19 bases lying between them. CDR3 length equals 15 residues. Germline CDR1 is SGHNT and CDR2 is YENEEA. As DNA, the CDR3 is TGTGCCAGCAGCTTGGGGACCGGAGGACCGGTGGAGCAGTACTTC. Protein product: CASSLGTGGPVEQYF.

The V gene is TRBV28, the J gene TRBJ2-7, with 7 bases aligning to TRBD2. Germline-derived CDR1 and CDR2 are MDHEN and SYDVKM. V lost 7 bases and J lost 3; bases outside the gene matches: 9. CDR3 size: 14 residues. The CDR3 nucleotides are TGTGCCAGCACCCAGCGGGGCAGTTACTACGAGCAGTACTTC. Protein sequence: CASTQRGSYYEQYF. The variable domain in full, completed from reference TRBV28 and TRBJ2-7, reads DVKVTQSSRYLVKRTGEKVFLECVQDMDHENMFWYRQDPGLGLRLIYFSYDVKMKEKGDIPEGYSVSREKKERFSLILESASTNQTSMYLCASTQRGSYYEQYFGPGTRLTVT.

This clone is a singleton in its sample. This sequence joins TRBV6-5 and TRBJ2-3; D unresolved. Deletions cut 0 bases from V and 5 bases from J, with 3 bases between. From germline, CDR1 is MNHEY and CDR2 SVGAGI. This CDR3 spans 12 amino acids. The CDR3 nucleotides read TGTGCCAGCAGTTACTCGCTAGATACGCAGTATTTT. It codes for CASSYSLDTQYF.

This clone was recorded once. The rearrangement links TRBV28 to TRBJ1-1; TRBD1 agrees at 9 bases. The CDR3 contains 15 residues. Germline V lookup: CDR1 MDHEN, CDR2 SYDVKM. With 5 bases clipped from V and 4 bases from J, the junction kept 8 bases outside the gene matches. CDR3 region: CASSQDRGRGTEAFF. Written as DNA, the CDR3 is TGTGCCAGCAGTCAGGACAGGGGTAGGGGCACTGAAGCTTTCTTT. Full variable domain (rest looked up from reference TRBV28 and TRBJ1-1): DVKVTQSSRYLVKRTGEKVFLECVQDMDHENMFWYRQDPGLGLRLIYFSYDVKMKEKGDIPEGYSVSREKKERFSLILESASTNQTSMYLCASSQDRGRGTEAFFGQGTRLTVV.

V and J are TRBV28 and TRBJ2-5; possible D gene TRBD1, 6 bases. V was shortened by 5 bases and J by 9 bases, with 19 bases between the two germline ends. Germline values: CDR1 MDHEN, CDR2 SYDVKM. CDR3 length: 14 amino acids. The CDR3 region has the DNA TGTGCCAGCAGTATAAGTCACAGGGTGGAGGCCCAGTACTTC. It is translated as CASSISHRVEAQYF.

This clone was found a few times. This chain uses TRBV18 with TRBJ2-1; TRBD1 aligns across 8 bases. Losses at the gene ends were 2 bases for V and 5 bases for J; bases not matched to a gene: 5. The germline CDR1 and CDR2 sequences are KGHSH and LQKENI. The CDR3 totals 15 residues. CDR3 protein: CASSPETGENNEQFF. In DNA, the CDR3 is TGTGCCAGCTCACCAGAGACAGGGGAGAACAATGAGCAGTTCTTC.

The V call is TRBV19, the J call TRBJ1-5; D is uncertain. This CDR3 contains 13 residues. The V gene lost 3 bases and the J gene lost 10 bases, with 13 bases spanning the gap. The V gene's germline CDR1 is LNHDA and CDR2 SQIVND (reference sequence). CDR3 sequence (DNA): TGTGCCAGTAGTATTCAGTTGGGGTTCCCCCAGCATTTT. Translated: CASSIQLGFPQHF. Together with reference TRBV19 and TRBJ1-5, the CDR3 gives the full variable domain: DGGITQSPKYLFRKEGQNVTLSCEQNLNHDAMYWYRQDPGQGLRLIYYSQIVNDFQKGDIAEGYSVSREKKESFPLTVTSAQKNPTAFYLCASSIQLGFPQHFGDGTRLSIL.

This clone was observed a single time. The chain is built from TRBV28 and TRBJ1-1; the match to TRBD1 covers 7 bases. CDR1 is MDHEN, CDR2 SYDVKM, per germline. J was trimmed by 11 bases and V by 4 bases; bases with no gene match: 19. The CDR3 is made up of 16 amino acids. The CDR3 region has the DNA TGTGCCAGCAGTTATCTTCTCCCCCTAAACAGGGGAGGGGCTTTCTTT. This encodes CASSYLLPLNRGGAFF.

This sequence joins TRBV29-1 and TRBJ1-2; 12 nucleotides align to TRBD1. V was clipped by 8 bases and J by 4 bases; unmatched bases: 23. Germline lookup yields CDR1 SQVTM and CDR2 ANQGSEA. This CDR3 is 19 amino acids long. CDR3 nucleotide sequence: TGCAGCCCCCCCAGATGCTGGGGGGTCGGGACAGGGGGCGCCTATGGCTACACCTTC. It specifies CSPPRCWGVGTGGAYGYTF.

The chain joins TRBV9 to TRBJ1-2; TRBD1 aligns across 7 bases. The junction had 7 bases not matched to a gene; V was cut back by 4 bases and J by 4 bases. The CDR3 spans 14 residues. Germline values: CDR1 SGDLS, CDR2 YYNGEE. The CDR3 sequence: CASSPRQGGYGYTF. CDR3 nucleotide sequence: TGTGCCAGCAGCCCACGACAGGGAGGCTATGGCTACACCTTC.

The genes are TRBV7-6 and TRBJ2-5; 11 bases map to TRBD2. Germline trimming cut 5 bases from V and 5 bases from J; bases unmatched to any gene: 13. The CDR3 length is 17 residues. Germline V gene lookup returns CDR1 SGHVS and CDR2 FNYEAQ. CDR3 nucleotide sequence: TGTGCCAGCAGCCCTCTCCCCGTAGCGGGAGGGAGGGAGACCCAGTACTTC. Translated, it gives CASSPLPVAGGRETQYF.

The chain links TRBV4-3 to TRBJ1-3, with D unresolved. Trimming left V 1 base short and J 0 bases short, with 13 bases between. Germline CDR1 reads LGHNA; CDR2 reads YSLEER. The CDR3 extends over 17 amino acids. The CDR3 loop reads CASSQALVLSSGNTIYF. For the CDR3, the DNA is TGCGCCAGCAGCCAAGCCCTGGTCCTGAGCTCTGGAAACACCATATATTTT.

This chain uses TRBV6-1 with TRBJ2-1; D is uncertain. V lost 6 bases and J lost 5, with 14 bases in between. The CDR3 consists of 14 residues. In germline, CDR1 is MNHNS, CDR2 SASEGT. The CDR3 reads CASRSRHQHNEQFF. The CDR3 nucleotides are TGTGCCAGCAGAAGCAGGCACCAGCACAATGAGCAGTTCTTC.

The chain's CDR3 is CASGLDRGQGAFGANVLTF. Written as DNA, the CDR3 is TGTGCTAGTGGTTTGGACAGGGGACAGGGGGCGTTTGGGGCCAACGTCCTGACTTTC. V and J are TRBV12-5 and TRBJ2-6; TRBD1 aligns across 12 bases. Germline lookup yields CDR1 LGHNT and CDR2 FRNRAP. The V segment lost 1 base and the J segment 3 bases; nucleotides outside the gene matches: 7. This CDR3 has 19 residues.

This clone was observed once. The rearrangement uses TRBV12-5 and TRBJ1-5; 7 positions match TRBD1. The ends lost 7 bases at V and 6 bases at J; junction bases unmatched: 9. Germline V lookup: CDR1 LGHNT, CDR2 FRNRAP. There are 14 residues in the CDR3. CDR3 sequence: CASALAGGGQPQHF. The CDR3 DNA follows: TGTGCTAGTGCCCTGGCAGGGGGAGGTCAGCCCCAGCATTTT.